This T cell receptor (beta chain) was identified in a study of Graves' ophthalmopathy and Graves' hyperthyroidism. This clonotype was detected ten times or more. Its matching antigen is unknown. The study, taken as a whole, reports: Using a 13-signature model, the authors split ophthalmopathy from stable hyperthyroidism, with approximately 88% sensitivity and around 84% specificity. For predicting ophthalmopathy progression, the model had roughly 70% sensitivity and 72.22% specificity.

Recruitment covered hyperthyroidism patients aged 18 to 65 whose new diagnosis was of under 2 months' duration. RNA transcripts provided the template for amplifying TCR beta CDR3 regions. First-round RT-PCR employed HTBI primers, with a second-round multiplex PCR after it. Using its own MiXCR run on the multiplex PCR reads, TCRdb lists one record per CDR3 protein. The sample consists of 580,000 or so distinct CDR3 sequences, under 45% of them appearing once. This TCR was sampled from an adult man with Graves' hyperthyroidism. The sequenced sample consisted of peripheral blood or thyroid tissue (not recorded which).

DNA for the CDR3: TGTGCCAGCAGCCCCGACCCAGGGGCTTCCTACGAGCAGTACTTC. It translates to CASSPDPGASYEQYF. The gene calls are TRBV2 and TRBJ2-7, with D tentatively TRBD1 (6 bases). The CDR3 consists of 15 residues. CDR1 is SNHLY, CDR2 FYNNEI, per germline. The V and J ends lost 6 bases and 1 base respectively, with 16 bases between them. Full variable domain (remainder filled in from reference TRBV2 and TRBJ2-7): EPEVTQTPSHQVTQMGQEVILRCVPISNHLYFYWYRQILGQKVEFLVSFYNNEISEKSEIFDDQFSVERPDGSNFTLKIRSTKLEDSAMYFCASSPDPGASYEQYFGPGTRLTVT.